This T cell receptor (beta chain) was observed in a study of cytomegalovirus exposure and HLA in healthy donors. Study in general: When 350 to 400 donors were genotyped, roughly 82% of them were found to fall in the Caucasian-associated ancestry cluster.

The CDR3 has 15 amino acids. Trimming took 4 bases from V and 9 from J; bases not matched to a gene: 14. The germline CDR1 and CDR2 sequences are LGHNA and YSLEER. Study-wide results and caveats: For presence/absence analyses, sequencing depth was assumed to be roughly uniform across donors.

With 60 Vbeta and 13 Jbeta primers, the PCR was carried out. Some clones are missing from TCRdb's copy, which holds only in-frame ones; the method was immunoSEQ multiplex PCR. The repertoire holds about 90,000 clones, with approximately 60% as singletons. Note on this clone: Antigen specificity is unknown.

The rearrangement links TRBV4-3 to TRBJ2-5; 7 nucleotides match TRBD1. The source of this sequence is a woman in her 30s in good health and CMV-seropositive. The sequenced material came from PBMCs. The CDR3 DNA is TGCGCCAGCAGCCTCTCCGGACAGGCACCCGGGGCCCAGTACTTC. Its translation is CASSLSGQAPGAQYF.